A selection of T cell receptor beta chains follows, all from one sample in a study of blood T cell repertoires in COVID-19. The assay was immunoSEQ multiplex PCR, and TCRdb's table has in-frame clones only and misses some. The table lists 95,000 to 100,000 clones, about 85% of them singletons, with 1.5% to 2% in the top ten. Specimen: peripheral blood. These receptors were collected from a woman in her 70s with active or convalescent COVID-19. Each CDR3 is given with its conserved first and last residue. Fields, in order: clone size, D gene, J gene, V gene, CDR3 DNA, CDR3 protein. A D gene is named only where the DNA matches it firmly. Part of the rows lack a size; the others show once, few, many or a class for expanded clones.

. | TRBD2 | TRBJ2-3 | TRBV4-2 | TGTGCCAGCAGCCAATCCCCTAGCGGGGGTCTCGCAGATACGCAGTATTTT | CASSQSPSGGLADTQYF
. | TRBD2 | TRBJ2-7 | TRBV6-5 | TGTGCCACTCCTCGGCCTAGCGGAGGCTACGAGCAGTACTTC | CATPRPSGGYEQYF
. | . | TRBJ1-3 | TRBV13 | TGTGCCAGCAGCTGGAGACAGTCCCTAGGGTTGGACACCATATATTTT | CASSWRQSLGLDTIYF
. | . | TRBJ1-4 | TRBV7-2 | TGTGCCAGCAGTGAACAAGCAACTAATGAAAAACTGTTTTTT | CASSEQATNEKLFF
. | TRBD2 | TRBJ2-1 | TRBV12-5 | TGTGCTAGTGGGCTAGCGGGGGGTGGTAATGAGCAGTTCTTC | CASGLAGGGNEQFF
. | TRBD1 | TRBJ2-7 | TRBV19 | TGTGCCAGTAGTATAACCGGGACAGGGAGCGAGCAGTACTTC | CASSITGTGSEQYF
. | TRBD2 | TRBJ2-7 | TRBV9 | TGTGCCAGCAGCCCTGGACTAGCGGGCTACGAGCAGTACTTC | CASSPGLAGYEQYF
. | . | TRBJ1-6 | TRBV3-1/TRBV3-2 | TGTGCCAGCAGCCAACTTAACGGGAAAAATTCACCCCTCCACTTT | CASSQLNGKNSPLHF
. | . | TRBJ2-2 | TRBV24-1 | TGTGCCACCAGTGATTCCCCGGGTTGGTTGCGGGACCCGAACACCGGGGAGCTGTTTTTT | CATSDSPGWLRDPNTGELFF
. | TRBD1 | TRBJ2-3 | TRBV24-1 | TGTGCCACCAGTTTCCCTACAGGGGGGCTCACAGATACGCAGTATTTT | CATSFPTGGLTDTQYF
. | . | TRBJ1-1 | TRBV30 | TGTGCCTGGACCCAATGGGGGCGACAGTCGCCCTTGAAAGGCACTGAAGCTTTCTTT | CAWTQWGRQSPLKGTEAFF
. | TRBD1 | TRBJ2-1 | TRBV2 | TGTGCCAGCAGGACAGGGGGTTCGGCTTACAATGAGCAGTTCTTC | CASRTGGSAYNEQFF
. | . | TRBJ2-5 | TRBV2 | TGTGCCAGCATCCCTCAAACAGGGTGGGAGACCCAGTACTTC | CASIPQTGWETQYF
. | TRBD1 | TRBJ2-5 | TRBV29-1 | TGCAGCGCAGAGAGCACAGGGGGGGAGACCCAGTACTTC | CSAESTGGETQYF
few | TRBD1 | TRBJ2-3 | TRBV5-1 | TGCGCCAGCAGCCGGGACAGCCCTCAGACGGATACGCAGTATTTT | CASSRDSPQTDTQYF
. | . | TRBJ1-4 | TRBV28 | TGTGCCTTGGGGAGGGCTAATGAAAAACTGTTTTTT | CALGRANEKLFF
. | TRBD1 | TRBJ1-4 | TRBV6-2/TRBV6-3 | TGTGCCAGCAGTGGGCCGACCGGGACAGGCGAAAAACTGTTTTTT | CASSGPTGTGEKLFF
. | TRBD1 | TRBJ1-5 | TRBV4-2 | TGTGCCAGCAGCCCGTGGACAGGGACGCGCAATCAGCCCCAGCATTTT | CASSPWTGTRNQPQHF
. | TRBD1 | TRBJ1-6 | TRBV18 | TGTGCCAGCTCACCCGCGGACAGGGGTGGGAATTCACCCCTCCACTTT | CASSPADRGGNSPLHF
. | . | TRBJ1-3 | TRBV25-1 | TGTGCCAGCACCAGCTCTGGAAACACCATATATTTT | CASTSSGNTIYF
. | . | TRBJ2-3 | TRBV5-1 | TGCGCCAGCAGCTTTGAGGTAGCCACAGATACGCAGTATTTT | CASSFEVATDTQYF
. | TRBD2 | TRBJ2-6 | TRBV28 | TGTGCCAGCAGTTTAGGGACTAGCGGGGGGGCCAACGTCCTGACTTTC | CASSLGTSGGANVLTF
. | . | TRBJ1-6 | TRBV19 | TGTGCCAGTAGTACTGGACAGTATAATTCACCCCTCCACTTT | CASSTGQYNSPLHF
. | TRBD1 | TRBJ2-7 | TRBV18 | TGTGCCAGCTCACCCCCGACAGGGGGCTTCTACGAGCAGTACTTC | CASSPPTGGFYEQYF
. | . | TRBJ1-4 | TRBV19 | TGTGCCAGTAGTACCCTGATTAGGAGAAATGAAAAACTGTTTTTT | CASSTLIRRNEKLFF
. | . | TRBJ1-2 | TRBV24-1 | TGTGCCACCAGTGGCCCTTTAGGGGGATCTAACTATGGCTACACCTTC | CATSGPLGGSNYGYTF
. | . | TRBJ2-1 | TRBV21-1 | TGTGCCAGACGGTGTGGTAGCGGCTCCTACAATGAGCAGTTCTTC | CARRCGSGSYNEQFF
. | . | TRBJ1-1 | TRBV29-1 | TGCAGCGTTGCGGGACACCTTAACACTGAAGCTTTCTTT | CSVAGHLNTEAFF
. | TRBD1 | TRBJ1-4 | TRBV10-3 | TGTGCCATCAGTGCGGGACAGTCGAATGAAAAACTGTTTTTT | CAISAGQSNEKLFF
. | TRBD2 | TRBJ2-5 | TRBV4-2 | TGTGCCAGCAGCCAACCCCATCGGGCTAGCGGGGACCAAGAGACCCAGTACTTC | CASSQPHRASGDQETQYF
. | . | TRBJ1-2 | TRBV7-2 | TGTGCCAGCAGCTTAGGCGGAGGGAGGGCTAACTATGGCTACACCTTC | CASSLGGGRANYGYTF